This TCR beta chain derives from a study of cytomegalovirus exposure and HLA in healthy donors. The study's findings and limits: The authors later found most CMV-associated TCR beta chains appeared HLA-restricted.

PCR was performed using 60 Vbeta and 13 Jbeta primers. The repertoire was sequenced with immunoSEQ multiplex PCR; TCRdb's copy has only in-frame clones and lacks some. The sample carries 150,000 or so clones, around 81% recorded once. The CDR3 extends over 20 amino acids. Germline trimming cut 0 bases from V and 7 bases from J; bases unmatched to any gene: 20. Germline V CDR1 and CDR2: SGHVS, FQNEAQ. Of note for this clone: Its antigen is unidentified.

What was sequenced was PBMCs. This TCR derives from a woman aged 40 to 49 in good health and CMV-seronegative. The V gene is TRBV7-8, the J gene TRBJ1-5; TRBD1 matches at 8 bases. CDR3 nucleotides: TGTGCCAGCAGCTTAGCCGGTTGGACAGGGAGGATTGGGAAACGACAGCCCCAGCATTTT. As protein: CASSLAGWTGRIGKRQPQHF.